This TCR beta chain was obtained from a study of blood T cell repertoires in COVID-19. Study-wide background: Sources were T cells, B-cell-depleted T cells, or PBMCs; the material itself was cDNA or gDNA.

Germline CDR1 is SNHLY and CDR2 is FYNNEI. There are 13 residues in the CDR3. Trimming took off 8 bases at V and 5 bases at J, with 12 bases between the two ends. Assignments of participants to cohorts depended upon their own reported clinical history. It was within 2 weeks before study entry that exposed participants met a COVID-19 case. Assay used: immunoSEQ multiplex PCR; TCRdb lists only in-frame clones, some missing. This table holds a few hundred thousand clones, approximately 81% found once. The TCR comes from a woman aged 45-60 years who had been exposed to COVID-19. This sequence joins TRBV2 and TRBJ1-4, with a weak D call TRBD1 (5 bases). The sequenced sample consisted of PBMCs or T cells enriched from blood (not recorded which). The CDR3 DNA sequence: TGTGCCAGCGTTAGGGGCCTCAATGAAAAACTGTTTTTT. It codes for CASVRGLNEKLFF.